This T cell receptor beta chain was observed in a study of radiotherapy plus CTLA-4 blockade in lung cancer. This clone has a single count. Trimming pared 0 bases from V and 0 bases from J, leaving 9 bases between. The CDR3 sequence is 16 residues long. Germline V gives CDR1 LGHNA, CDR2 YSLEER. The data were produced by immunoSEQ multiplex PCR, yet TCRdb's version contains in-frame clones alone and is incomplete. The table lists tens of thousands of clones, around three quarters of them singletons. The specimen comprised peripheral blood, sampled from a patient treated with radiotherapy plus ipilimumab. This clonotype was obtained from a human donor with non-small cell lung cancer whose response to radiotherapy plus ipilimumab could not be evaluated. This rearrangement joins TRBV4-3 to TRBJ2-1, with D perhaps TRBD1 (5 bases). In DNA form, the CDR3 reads TGCGCCAGCAGCCAAGATCCGACAGCCTCCTACAATGAGCAGTTCTTC. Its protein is CASSQDPTASYNEQFF.